These T cell receptor beta chains were read from a single sample in a study of cytotoxic CD8 clonotypes in ibrutinib-treated CLL. The data were produced by immunoSEQ multiplex PCR, yet TCRdb's version contains in-frame clones alone and is incomplete. The data contain about 150,000 clones, roughly three quarters of them seen just once; the ten biggest clones take up roughly 13%. This material consisted of PBMCs, taken after 12 months of ibrutinib treatment. All receptors come from a human donor with chronic lymphocytic leukemia. CDR3s include the opening cysteine and the closing phenylalanine or tryptophan. Fields, in order: J gene, clone size, D gene, V gene, CDR3 protein, CDR3 DNA. The D gene is left open where the match is weak. Clone size is stated in some rows and not others, as once, few, many or a class when expanded.

TRBJ2-7,NA,NA,TRBV20-1,CSARDNYEQYF,TGCAGTGCTAGAGACAACTACGAGCAGTACTTC
TRBJ1-1,NA,NA,TRBV19,CASSINSPHLGAFF,TGTGCCAGTAGTATAAATAGTCCCCACTTGGGAGCTTTCTTT
TRBJ2-3,once,NA,TRBV5-4,CASSFRFVADDTQYF,TGTGCCAGCAGCTTTCGTTTCGTGGCTGATGATACGCAGTATTTT
TRBJ2-7,NA,NA,TRBV7-9,CASSPKISYEQYF,TGTGCCAGCAGCCCAAAAATCTCCTACGAGCAGTACTTC
TRBJ2-7,NA,NA,TRBV27,CASSFKGLPTYEQYF,TGTGCCAGCAGTTTTAAGGGGTTACCTACCTACGAGCAGTACTTC
TRBJ1-1,NA,TRBD1,TRBV10-2,CASSQVNRGDTEAFF,TGCGCCAGCAGCCAAGTAAACAGGGGCGACACTGAAGCTTTCTTT
TRBJ1-5,NA,NA,TRBV29-1,CSGGDGSNQPQHF,TGCAGCGGGGGGGATGGGAGCAATCAGCCCCAGCATTTT
TRBJ1-4,NA,NA,TRBV6-5,CASSTTGGAREKLFF,TGTGCCAGCAGTACGACGGGGGGGGCGCGGGAAAAACTGTTTTTT
TRBJ2-7,NA,NA,TRBV5-1,CASSRGAGDEQYF,TGCGCCAGCTCCCGAGGGGCCGGGGACGAGCAGTACTTC
TRBJ2-7,few,NA,TRBV5-4,CASSQPGEHGEVKQYF,TGTGCCAGCAGCCAACCGGGGGAACACGGGGAGGTGAAGCAGTACTTC
TRBJ2-3,NA,NA,TRBV5-1,CASSLAMFRYTDTQYF,TGCGCCAGCAGCTTGGCAATGTTCAGATACACAGATACGCAGTATTTT
TRBJ1-2,NA,NA,TRBV29-1,CSVVLFGTAHGYTF,TGCAGCGTTGTTTTGTTTGGGACGGCCCATGGCTACACCTTC
TRBJ2-3,NA,NA,TRBV11-2,CASSMGTDTQYF,TGTGCCAGCAGTATGGGCACAGATACGCAGTATTTT
TRBJ2-7,NA,TRBD2,TRBV7-9,CASSLPETSGRATYEQYF,TGTGCCAGCAGCTTACCAGAGACTAGCGGGAGGGCCACCTACGAGCAGTACTTC
TRBJ1-2,NA,TRBD1,TRBV19,CASRRQGAAANYGYTF,TGTGCCAGTAGGCGACAGGGGGCCGCTGCTAACTATGGCTACACCTTC
TRBJ1-5,NA,TRBD1,TRBV28,CASSEQTGSFQPQHF,TGTGCCAGCAGTGAACAGACAGGGTCATTTCAGCCCCAGCATTTT
TRBJ2-7,NA,NA,TRBV27,CASRYRVVEDYEQYF,TGTGCCAGCAGGTACAGGGTAGTAGAGGACTACGAGCAGTACTTC
TRBJ2-7,NA,NA,TRBV6-6,CASSYFGGKGYEQYF,TGTGCCAGCAGTTACTTCGGGGGCAAGGGGTACGAGCAGTACTTC
TRBJ2-5,NA,NA,TRBV5-4,CASSLGQGKQETQYF,TGTGCCAGCAGCTTGGGGCAGGGGAAGCAAGAGACCCAGTACTTC
TRBJ2-2,NA,TRBD2,TRBV5-4,CASSSSGRPTGELFF,TGTGCCAGCAGCTCTAGCGGGAGGCCCACCGGGGAGCTGTTTTTT